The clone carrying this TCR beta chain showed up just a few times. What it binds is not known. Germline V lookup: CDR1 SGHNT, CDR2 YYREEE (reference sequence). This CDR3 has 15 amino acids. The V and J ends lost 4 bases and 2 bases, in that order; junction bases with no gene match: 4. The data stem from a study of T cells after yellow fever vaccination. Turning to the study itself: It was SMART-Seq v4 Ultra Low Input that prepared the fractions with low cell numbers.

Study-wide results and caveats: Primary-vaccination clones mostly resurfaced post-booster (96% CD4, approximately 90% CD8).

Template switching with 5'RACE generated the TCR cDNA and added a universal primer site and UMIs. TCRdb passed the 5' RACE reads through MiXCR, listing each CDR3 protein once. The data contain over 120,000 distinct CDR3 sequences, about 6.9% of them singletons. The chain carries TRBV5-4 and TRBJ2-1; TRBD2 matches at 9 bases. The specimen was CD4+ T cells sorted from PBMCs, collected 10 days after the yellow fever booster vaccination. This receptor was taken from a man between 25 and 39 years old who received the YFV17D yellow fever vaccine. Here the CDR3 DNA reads TGTGCCAGCAGCGCAAGACTAGCGGCCTACAATGAGCAGTTCTTC. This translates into CASSARLAAYNEQFF.